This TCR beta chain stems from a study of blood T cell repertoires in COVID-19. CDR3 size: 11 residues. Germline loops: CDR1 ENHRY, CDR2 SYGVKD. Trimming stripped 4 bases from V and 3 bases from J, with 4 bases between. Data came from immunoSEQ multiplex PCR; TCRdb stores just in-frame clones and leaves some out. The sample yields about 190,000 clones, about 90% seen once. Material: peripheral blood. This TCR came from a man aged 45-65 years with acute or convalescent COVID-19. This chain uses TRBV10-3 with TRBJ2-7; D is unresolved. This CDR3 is CAISASYEQYF. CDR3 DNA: TGTGCCATCAGTGCCAGCTACGAGCAGTACTTC.